Below, 21 T cell receptor beta chains from the same sample are listed, as sequenced in a study of blood T cell repertoires in COVID-19. Libraries were prepared by immunoSEQ multiplex PCR; TCRdb keeps only in-frame clonotypes and omits some of them. The data contain some 200,000 clones, 80% to 90% of them singletons. The sequencing sample was made of PBMCs or T cells enriched from blood (not recorded which). The receptors come from a young woman in a cohort exposed to, infected with or recovered from COVID-19 (not recorded which).

The chain couples TRBV28 to TRBJ2-7; TRBD1 aligns across 7 bases. Germline lookup yields CDR1 MDHEN and CDR2 SYDVKM. This CDR3 spans 13 amino acids. V shed 5 bases, J shed 1 base, and the junction held 2 bases outside the gene matches. The CDR3 bases are TGTGCCAGCAGTCAGACAGGGTCCTACGAGCAGTACTTC. Amino acid sequence: CASSQTGSYEQYF.

The chain combines TRBV21-1 with TRBJ1-3; TRBD1 is the table's D call, not checked against the DNA. TRBV21-1 is a listed pseudogene. The CDR3 runs to 15 residues. The CDR3 spells CASSKVWTDPNTIYF. The CDR3 DNA follows: TGTGCCAGCAGCAAAGTCTGGACAGACCCAAACACCATATATTTT.

V is TRBV2 and J is TRBJ1-5; possible D gene TRBD1, 5 bases. V lost 2 bases and J lost 0, with 11 bases in between. Germline lookup yields CDR1 SNHLY and CDR2 FYNNEI. This CDR3 contains 16 residues. CDR3 region: CASSEISRASNQPQHF. For the CDR3, the DNA is TGTGCCAGCAGTGAAATCAGCAGGGCTAGCAATCAGCCCCAGCATTTT.

The genes are TRBV21-1 and TRBJ1-2. TRBV21-1 is a listed pseudogene. The CDR3 has 11 amino acids. CDR3: CASWSGYGYTF. The DNA for the CDR3 is TGTGCCAGCTGGAGTGGCTATGGCTACACCTTC.

J is TRBJ1-2 and V is TRBV5-4; 12 nucleotides align to TRBD1. CDR1 is SGHNT and CDR2 is YYREEE in the germline V gene (reference sequence). The CDR3 consists of 18 residues. J was trimmed by 0 bases and V by 4 bases; bases with no gene match: 10. CDR3 loop: CASSTAGTGGLTNYGYTF. CDR3 in DNA: TGTGCCAGCAGCACCGCCGGGACAGGGGGCCTAACTAACTATGGCTACACCTTC.

V is TRBV7-9 and J is TRBJ1-2; D unclear. Germline lookup yields CDR1 SEHNR and CDR2 FQNEAQ (reference sequence). The CDR3 runs 14 residues. Trimming cost V 5 bases and J 1 base, with 11 bases left between them. The chain's CDR3 is CASSLFSDNYGYTF. CDR3 DNA sequence: TGTGCCAGCAGCCTATTCAGCGATAACTATGGCTACACCTTC.

The chain carries TRBV6-1 and TRBJ1-1, with D perhaps matching TRBD1 (5 bases). V lost 2 bases, J lost 4 bases, and 8 bases lay in between. Germline values: CDR1 MNHNS, CDR2 SASEGT. This CDR3 region has 13 residues. Here the CDR3 reads CASSERGLTEAFF. In DNA form, the CDR3 reads TGTGCCAGCAGTGAAAGGGGACTCACTGAAGCTTTCTTT.

In DNA form, the CDR3 reads TGTGCCAGCAGCTTAAGTGGGGCGCCAAACACTGAAGCTTTCTTT. Protein: CASSLSGAPNTEAFF. This chain uses TRBV7-2 with TRBJ1-1, with a possible D match to TRBD1 (5 bases). Between the trimmed V and J ends, which lost 2 bases and 2 bases, there was a span of 12 bases. Looked up from germline, CDR1 is SGHTA and CDR2 is FQGNSA. There are 15 residues in the CDR3.

V gene TRBV29-1 combines with J gene TRBJ1-2; D possibly corresponds to TRBD1 (6 bases). The V end lost 4 bases, the J end lost 8 bases, and 23 bases lay between the germline ends. From germline, CDR1 is SQVTM and CDR2 ANQGSEA. The CDR3 extends over 15 amino acids. CDR3 coding DNA: TGCAGCGTTGGATTGGGGACACCCAAAGGAACGGGCTACACCTTC. Protein sequence: CSVGLGTPKGTGYTF.

V gene TRBV24-1 combines with J gene TRBJ2-3; a possible D gene is TRBD1 (6 bases). V was clipped by 4 bases and J by 6 bases, with 13 bases between them. CDR1 KGHDR and CDR2 SFDVKD come from the germline V gene. This CDR3 is built from 14 residues. The CDR3 is CATSENRDIDTQYF. CDR3 DNA: TGTGCCACCAGTGAAAACCGGGACATCGATACGCAGTATTTT.

This chain links TRBV19 with TRBJ1-2; no firm D call. The germline V gene has CDR1 LNHDA and CDR2 SQIVND (reference sequence). The CDR3 length is 13 residues. Trimming left V 4 bases short and J 2 bases short, with 8 bases between. The CDR3 DNA is TGTGCCAGTAGTAGCGACACCAACTATGGCTACACCTTC. Protein sequence: CASSSDTNYGYTF.

The rearrangement links TRBV7-9 to TRBJ2-1; 8 bases map to TRBD2. From germline, CDR1 is SEHNR and CDR2 FQNEAQ (reference sequence). The trim removed 5 bases at V and 3 bases at J, leaving 9 bases unmatched. The CDR3 is 16 residues long. For the CDR3, the DNA is TGTGCCAGCAGCCCACCGAATAGCGGGATCTACAATGAGCAGTTCTTC. It encodes CASSPPNSGIYNEQFF.

In this sample, this clone turned up once. This chain connects TRBV2 to TRBJ1-1; 7 bases map to TRBD1. Germline CDR1 and CDR2: SNHLY and FYNNEI. The CDR3 loop spans 16 amino acids. With V trimmed by 1 base and J by 4 bases, 9 bases remained unmatched. CDR3 sequence: CASSEGQGVFSTEAFF. In DNA, the CDR3 is TGTGCCAGCAGTGAAGGGCAGGGGGTTTTTTCCACTGAAGCTTTCTTT.

This chain links TRBV9 with TRBJ2-2, with D possibly being TRBD1 (5 bases). Germline CDR1 SGDLS, CDR2 YYNGEE. This CDR3 region has 16 residues. The germline V and J ends were trimmed by 4 bases and 1 base, with 14 bases remaining between them. In nucleotides, the CDR3 is TGTGCCAGCAGCTCGAAAAGGGGCCGGAACACCGGGGAGCTGTTTTTT. Translated: CASSSKRGRNTGELFF.

The gene calls are TRBV4-1 and TRBJ2-7; 7 bases line up with TRBD2. The ends lost 1 base at V and 3 bases at J; junction bases unmatched: 9. CDR3 length: 16 residues. In germline, CDR1 is MGHRA, CDR2 YSYEKL. CDR3 sequence reads: CASSQGAGTTLYEQYF. For the CDR3, the DNA is TGCGCCAGCAGCCAAGGGGCCGGGACTACTCTCTACGAGCAGTACTTC.

The V gene is TRBV6-5, the J gene TRBJ1-4; D perhaps matches TRBD1 (5 bases). Germline lookup yields CDR1 MNHEY and CDR2 SVGAGI. Trimming took 0 bases from V and 6 from J, leaving 11 bases between them. The CDR3 has 15 amino acids. The CDR3 DNA reads TGTGCCAGCAGTTACTCGGCGGGGCCTCATGAAAAACTGTTTTTT. This translates into CASSYSAGPHEKLFF.

The chain carries TRBV3-1 (or the pseudogene TRBV3-2) and TRBJ1-3; D unclear. The V end lost 2 bases, the J end lost 0 bases, and 8 bases lay between the germline ends. CDR3 length: 15 amino acids. Germline V gene sequence: CDR1 LGHDT, CDR2 YNNKEL (reference sequence). Written as DNA, the CDR3 is TGTGCCAGCAGCCAACTGGGCAACTCTGGAAACACCATATATTTT. This translates into CASSQLGNSGNTIYF.

The chain recombines TRBV28 with TRBJ1-1, with a possible D match to TRBD1 (6 bases). Germline V CDR1 and CDR2: MDHEN, SYDVKM. The V end was cut by 2 bases, the J end by 1 base, with 11 bases between. The CDR3 sequence is 15 residues long. CDR3 coding DNA: TGTGCCAGCAGTTTAGGTGGGACATCGAACACTGAAGCTTTCTTT. This translates into CASSLGGTSNTEAFF.

CDR3 residues: CASTTFPDEDTEAFF. In nucleotides, the CDR3 is TGTGCCAGCACCACGTTTCCCGACGAGGACACTGAAGCTTTCTTT. The rearrangement joins TRBV6-5 to TRBJ1-1; D ambiguous. Trimming shortened V by 7 bases and J by 3 bases, and 18 bases separated the two germline ends. CDR3 length: 15 amino acids. CDR1 MNHEY and CDR2 SVGAGI come from the germline V gene.

The chain couples TRBV18 to TRBJ1-2; possible D gene TRBD1, 6 bases. The CDR3 contains 13 residues. The V gene's germline CDR1 is KGHSH and CDR2 LQKENI. Trimming took 6 bases from V and 6 from J, leaving 14 bases between them. The CDR3 DNA reads TGTGCCAGCTCTACCCAGGGGTATGATGGCTACACCTTC. This encodes CASSTQGYDGYTF. The variable domain in full, completed from reference TRBV18 and TRBJ1-2, reads NAGVMQNPRHLVRRRGQEARLRCSPMKGHSHVYWYRQLPEEGLKFMVYLQKENIIDESGMPKERFSAEFPKEGPSILRIQQVVRGDSAAYFCASSTQGYDGYTFGSGTRLTVV.

The chain is built from TRBV18 and TRBJ1-5, with 7 bases that match TRBD1. The CDR3 has 13 amino acids. V shed 3 bases, J shed 7 bases, and the junction held 3 bases outside the gene matches. Per germline, CDR1 KGHSH and CDR2 LQKENI. In nucleotides, the CDR3 is TGTGCCAGCTCACCGGAGGGGGCCCAGCCCCAGCATTTT. Amino acid sequence: CASSPEGAQPQHF.